The subject of this entry is one TCR beta chain. Its antigen remains unknown. Clones were read by immunoSEQ multiplex PCR, and TCRdb kept only the in-frame ones, dropping some. The repertoire includes roughly 15,000 clones, 75% to 90% of them detected once, and about 20% sits in the top ten. This record belongs to a study of OX40 agonist ivuxolimab in advanced cancers. General observations from the study: At 0.1 to 3.0 mg/kg, CD4+ and CD8+ blood T cells expanded clonally by week 6.

The V and J ends lost 3 bases and 5 bases, in that order; junction bases with no gene match: 5. The germline V gene encodes CDR1 SGHKS and CDR2 YYEKEE (reference sequence). The CDR3 contains 14 residues. This chain joins TRBV5-5 and TRBJ2-5; 9 nucleotides line up with TRBD1. Sample: CD4+ or CD8+ T cells sorted from blood, taken in a trial of the OX40 agonist ivuxolimab. This receptor was taken from an adult with an advanced solid tumor such as melanoma, head and neck, liver or kidney cancer. The CDR3 region is CASSSRDRVETQYF. DNA of the CDR3: TGTGCCAGCAGCTCCCGGGACAGGGTTGAGACCCAGTACTTC.